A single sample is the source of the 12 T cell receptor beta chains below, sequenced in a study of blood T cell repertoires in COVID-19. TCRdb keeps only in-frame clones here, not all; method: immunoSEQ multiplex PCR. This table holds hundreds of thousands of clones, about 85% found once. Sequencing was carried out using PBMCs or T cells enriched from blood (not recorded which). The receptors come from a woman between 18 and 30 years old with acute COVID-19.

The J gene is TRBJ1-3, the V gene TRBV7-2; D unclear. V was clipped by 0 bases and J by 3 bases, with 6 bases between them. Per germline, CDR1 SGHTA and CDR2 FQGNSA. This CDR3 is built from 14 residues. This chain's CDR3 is CASSLAGSGNTIYF. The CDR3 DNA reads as TGTGCCAGCAGCTTAGCTGGGAGTGGAAACACCATATATTTT. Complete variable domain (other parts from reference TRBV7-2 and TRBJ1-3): GAGVSQSPSNKVTEKGKDVELRCDPISGHTALYWYRQSLGQGLEFLIYFQGNSAPDKSGLPSDRFSAERTGGSVSTLTIQRTQQEDSAVYLCASSLAGSGNTIYFGEGSWLTVV.

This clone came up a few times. The CDR3: CASSLNGQGDYGYTF. For the CDR3, the DNA is TGTGCCAGCTCACTAAACGGACAGGGAGACTATGGCTACACCTTC. The gene calls are TRBV18 and TRBJ1-2; TRBD1 agrees at 8 bases. With 4 bases clipped from V and 3 bases from J, the junction kept 7 bases outside the gene matches. This CDR3 is built from 15 residues. CDR1 and CDR2 from the germline V gene are KGHSH and LQKENI.

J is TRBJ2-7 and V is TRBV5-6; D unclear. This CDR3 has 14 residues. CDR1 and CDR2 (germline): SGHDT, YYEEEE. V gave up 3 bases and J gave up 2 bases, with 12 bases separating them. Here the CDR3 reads CASSSRINPYEQYF. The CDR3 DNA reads TGTGCCAGCAGCTCGCGTATAAATCCCTACGAGCAGTACTTC.

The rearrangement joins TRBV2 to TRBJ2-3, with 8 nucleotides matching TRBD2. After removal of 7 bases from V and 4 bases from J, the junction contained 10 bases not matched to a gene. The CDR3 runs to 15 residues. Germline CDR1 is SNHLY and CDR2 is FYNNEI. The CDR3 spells CASISQAGVSDTQYF. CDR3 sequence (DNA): TGTGCCAGCATCAGTCAAGCGGGAGTTTCAGATACGCAGTATTTT.

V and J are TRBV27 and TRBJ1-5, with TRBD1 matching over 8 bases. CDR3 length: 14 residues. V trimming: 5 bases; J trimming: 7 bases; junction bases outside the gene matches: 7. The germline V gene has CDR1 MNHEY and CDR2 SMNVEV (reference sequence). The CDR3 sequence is CASSPRTGQQPQHF. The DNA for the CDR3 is TGTGCCAGCAGTCCTCGGACAGGGCAACAGCCCCAGCATTTT.

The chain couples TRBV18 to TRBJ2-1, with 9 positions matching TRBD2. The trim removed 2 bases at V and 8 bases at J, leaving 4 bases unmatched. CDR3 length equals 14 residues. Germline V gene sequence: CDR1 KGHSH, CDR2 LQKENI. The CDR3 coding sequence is TGTGCCAGCTCACCATTAGCGGGAGTCGATGAGCAGTTCTTC. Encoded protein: CASSPLAGVDEQFF.

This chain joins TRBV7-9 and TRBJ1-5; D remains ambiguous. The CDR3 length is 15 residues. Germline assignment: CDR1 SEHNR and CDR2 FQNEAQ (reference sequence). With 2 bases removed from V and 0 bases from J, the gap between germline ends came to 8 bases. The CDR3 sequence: CASSLSDYSNQPQHF. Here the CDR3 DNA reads TGTGCCAGCAGCTTATCGGACTATAGCAATCAGCCCCAGCATTTT. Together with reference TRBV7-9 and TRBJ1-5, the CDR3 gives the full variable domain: DTGVSQNPRHKITKRGQNVTFRCDPISEHNRLYWYRQTLGQGPEFLTYFQNEAQLEKSRLLSDRFSAERPKGSFSTLEIQRTEQGDSAMYLCASSLSDYSNQPQHFGDGTRLSIL.

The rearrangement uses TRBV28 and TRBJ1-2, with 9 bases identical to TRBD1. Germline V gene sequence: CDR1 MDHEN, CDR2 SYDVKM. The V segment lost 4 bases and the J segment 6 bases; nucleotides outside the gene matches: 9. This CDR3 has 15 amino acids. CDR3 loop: CASSYPLGQGNGYTF. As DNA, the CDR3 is TGTGCCAGCAGTTACCCCCTCGGACAGGGGAATGGCTACACCTTC.

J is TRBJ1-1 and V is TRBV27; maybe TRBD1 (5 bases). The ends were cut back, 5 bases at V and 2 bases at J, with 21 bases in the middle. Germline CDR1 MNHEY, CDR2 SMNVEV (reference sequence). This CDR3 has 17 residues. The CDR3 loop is CASSARLRTRRNTEAFF. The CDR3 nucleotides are TGTGCCAGCAGTGCACGATTACGGACACGGCGTAACACTGAAGCTTTCTTT.

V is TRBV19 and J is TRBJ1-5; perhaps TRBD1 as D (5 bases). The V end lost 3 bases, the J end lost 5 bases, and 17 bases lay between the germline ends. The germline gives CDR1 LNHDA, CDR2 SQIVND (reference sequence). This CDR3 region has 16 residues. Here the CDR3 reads CASSMGQAVFYQPQHF. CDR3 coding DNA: TGTGCCAGTAGTATGGGGCAGGCAGTCTTCTATCAGCCCCAGCATTTT.

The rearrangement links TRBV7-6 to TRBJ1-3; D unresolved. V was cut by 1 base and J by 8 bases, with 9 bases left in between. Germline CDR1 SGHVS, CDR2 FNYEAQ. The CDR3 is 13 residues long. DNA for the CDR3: TGTGCCAGCAGCTTAGATATAGTGGACACCATATATTTT. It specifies CASSLDIVDTIYF.

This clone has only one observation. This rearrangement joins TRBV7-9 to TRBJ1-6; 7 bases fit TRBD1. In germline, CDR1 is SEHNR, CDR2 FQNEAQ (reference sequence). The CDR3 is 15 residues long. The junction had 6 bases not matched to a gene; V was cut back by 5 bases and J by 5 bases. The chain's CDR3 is CASSTNRGNNSPLHF. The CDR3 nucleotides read TGTGCCAGCAGCACCAACAGGGGAAATAATTCACCCCTCCACTTT.